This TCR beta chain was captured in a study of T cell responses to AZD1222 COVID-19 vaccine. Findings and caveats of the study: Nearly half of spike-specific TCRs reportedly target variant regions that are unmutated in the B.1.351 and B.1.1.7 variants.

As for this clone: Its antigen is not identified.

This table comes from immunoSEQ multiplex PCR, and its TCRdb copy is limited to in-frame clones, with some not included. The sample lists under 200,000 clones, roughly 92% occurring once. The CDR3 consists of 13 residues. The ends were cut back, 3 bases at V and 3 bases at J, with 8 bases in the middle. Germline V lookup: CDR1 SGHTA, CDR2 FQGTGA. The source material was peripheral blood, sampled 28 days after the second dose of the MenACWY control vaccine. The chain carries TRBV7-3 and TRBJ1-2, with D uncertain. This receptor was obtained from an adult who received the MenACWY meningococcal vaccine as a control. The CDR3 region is CASSLDGDYGYTF. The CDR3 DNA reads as TGTGCCAGCAGCTTGGACGGGGACTATGGCTACACCTTC.